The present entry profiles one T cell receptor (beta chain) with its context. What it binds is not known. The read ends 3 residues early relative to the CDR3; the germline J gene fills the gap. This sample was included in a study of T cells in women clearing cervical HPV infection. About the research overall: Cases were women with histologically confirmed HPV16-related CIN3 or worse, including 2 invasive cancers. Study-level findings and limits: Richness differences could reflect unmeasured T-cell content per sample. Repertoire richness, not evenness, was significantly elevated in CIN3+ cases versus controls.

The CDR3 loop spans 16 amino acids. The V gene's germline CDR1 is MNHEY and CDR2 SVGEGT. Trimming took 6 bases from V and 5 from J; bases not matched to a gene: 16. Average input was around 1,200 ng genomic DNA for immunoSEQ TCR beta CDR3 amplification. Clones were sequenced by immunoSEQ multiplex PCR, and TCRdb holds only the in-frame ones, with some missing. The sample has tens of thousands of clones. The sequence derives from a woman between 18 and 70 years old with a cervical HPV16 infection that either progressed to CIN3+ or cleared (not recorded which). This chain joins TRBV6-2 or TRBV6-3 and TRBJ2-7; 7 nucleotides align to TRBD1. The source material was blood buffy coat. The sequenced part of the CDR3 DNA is TGTGCCAGCAGGGGTCCTCCCTTTACAGGGGTCAACGAG. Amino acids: CASRGPPFTGVNE. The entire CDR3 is CASRGPPFTGVNEQYF.